These 18 T cell receptor beta chains were sequenced from one sample in a study of blood T cell repertoires in COVID-19. Profiled with immunoSEQ multiplex PCR; TCRdb holds only in-frame clones, not every one. The table includes 150,000 or so clones, approximately 90% detected once. Material for sequencing was PBMCs or T cells enriched from blood (not recorded which). These receptors were collected from a woman aged 45-60 years who had recovered from COVID-19.

This clone was seen just once. The chain employs TRBV19 and TRBJ2-7; D uncertain. The CDR3 covers 14 residues. The V gene lost 0 bases and the J gene lost 4 bases, with 10 bases spanning the gap. Per germline, CDR1 LNHDA and CDR2 SQIVND (reference sequence). CDR3 region: CASSIDSNVYEQYF. DNA of the CDR3: TGTGCCAGTAGTATAGATTCCAATGTGTACGAGCAGTACTTC. The full variable domain, with the rest looked up from reference TRBV19 and TRBJ2-7, is DGGITQSPKYLFRKEGQNVTLSCEQNLNHDAMYWYRQDPGQGLRLIYYSQIVNDFQKGDIAEGYSVSREKKESFPLTVTSAQKNPTAFYLCASSIDSNVYEQYFGPGTRLTVT.

The J gene is TRBJ2-1, the V gene TRBV3-1 (or the pseudogene TRBV3-2), with D possibly being TRBD1 (5 bases). Germline V gene sequence: CDR1 LGHDT, CDR2 YNNKEL (reference sequence). V lost 0 bases and J lost 1, with 19 bases in between. This CDR3 comprises 19 residues. CDR3 DNA sequence: TGTGCCAGCAGCCAAGATCGGTTCTTCGGCAGGGAATCCTACAATGAGCAGTTCTTC. Translating it yields CASSQDRFFGRESYNEQFF.

The chain recombines TRBV5-4 with TRBJ2-7; TRBD1 matches 7 bases. The V segment lost 2 bases and the J segment 2 bases; nucleotides outside the gene matches: 7. Germline V gene data show CDR1 as SGHNT and CDR2 as YYREEE (reference sequence). The CDR3 extends over 15 amino acids. The CDR3 nucleotides read TGTGCCAGCAGCTTCTTAACAGGGGAACCCTACGAGCAGTACTTC. Amino acid sequence: CASSFLTGEPYEQYF.

This clone was observed once. The rearrangement joins TRBV5-1 to TRBJ1-2; TRBD1 might be the D (6 bases). The CDR3 is 16 amino acids. Trimming removed 0 bases from V and 6 bases from J, with 18 bases in between. Germline values: CDR1 SGHRS, CDR2 YFSETQ. CDR3 region: CASSLDALQGGNGYTF. For the CDR3, the DNA is TGCGCCAGCAGCTTGGACGCCCTACAGGGAGGGAATGGCTACACCTTC. Drawing the rest from reference TRBV5-1 and TRBJ1-2, the complete variable domain is KAGVTQTPRYLIKTRGQQVTLSCSPISGHRSVSWYQQTPGQGLQFLFEYFSETQRNKGNFPGRFSGRQFSNSRSEMNVSTLELGDSALYLCASSLDALQGGNGYTFGSGTRLTVV.

This clone was picked up a small number of times. The chain links TRBV25-1 to TRBJ2-7; D is perhaps TRBD1 (6 bases). The CDR3 loop spans 13 amino acids. V was clipped by 4 bases and J by 4 bases, with 11 bases between them. Germline-derived CDR1 and CDR2 are MGHDK and SYGVNS. CDR3 DNA: TGTGCCAGCAGTGTACAGGGATTATACGAGCAGTACTTC. Encoded protein: CASSVQGLYEQYF.

The chain joins TRBV12-3 or TRBV12-4 to TRBJ1-2, with D possibly matching TRBD1 (6 bases). CDR3 length equals 13 residues. Between the trimmed V and J ends, which lost 3 bases and 5 bases, there was a span of 10 bases. The CDR3 here is CASSFRQGYGYTF. The CDR3 bases are TGTGCCAGCAGTTTTAGGCAGGGGTATGGCTACACCTTC.

The chain has TRBV11-1 and TRBJ2-1; a weak D match, TRBD2 (7 bases). V shed 6 bases and J shed 1 base, with 13 bases lying between them. CDR1 SGHAT and CDR2 FQDESV come from the germline V gene (reference sequence). There are 15 residues in the CDR3. CDR3 in DNA: TGTGCCAGCAGATTGGAGGGGGGGTCCTACAATGAGCAGTTCTTC. Translating gives CASRLEGGSYNEQFF.

This chain uses TRBV19 with TRBJ1-2; 9 bases map to TRBD1. V was pared by 3 bases and J by 8 bases, with 7 bases of the junction left unmatched. Germline V gives CDR1 LNHDA, CDR2 SQIVND (reference sequence). This CDR3 has 14 residues. CDR3 bases: TGTGCCAGTAGTATCGGCACAGGGGGCTACGGCTACACCTTC. As protein: CASSIGTGGYGYTF.

V usage is TRBV19 and J usage is TRBJ1-6; D uncertain. Germline CDR1 is LNHDA and CDR2 is SQIVND (reference sequence). With 8 bases removed from V and 5 bases from J, the gap between germline ends came to 16 bases. This CDR3 has 15 amino acids. Written as DNA, the CDR3 is TGTGCCAGTTCTAGTTTTCCCGTTAATAATTCACCCCTCCACTTT. Its translation is CASSSFPVNNSPLHF.

This chain links TRBV7-2 with TRBJ2-5; 9 positions match TRBD2. The germline CDR1 and CDR2 sequences are SGHTA and FQGNSA. The CDR3 consists of 15 residues. V lost 5 bases and J lost 5; bases outside the gene matches: 9. As DNA, the CDR3 is TGTGCCAGCAGCCTTGACGCGGGGGGGTTGGAGACCCAGTACTTC. This encodes CASSLDAGGLETQYF.

The chain recombines TRBV5-1 with TRBJ1-1; maybe TRBD1 (6 bases). CDR1 is SGHRS and CDR2 is YFSETQ in the germline V gene. The V gene lost 3 bases and the J gene lost 2 bases, with 17 bases spanning the gap. The CDR3 is 16 residues long. CDR3 residues: CASSSGATALNTEAFF. The CDR3 DNA reads as TGCGCCAGCAGCTCAGGGGCGACAGCTTTAAACACTGAAGCTTTCTTT. The full variable domain, completed using reference TRBV5-1 and TRBJ1-1, is KAGVTQTPRYLIKTRGQQVTLSCSPISGHRSVSWYQQTPGQGLQFLFEYFSETQRNKGNFPGRFSGRQFSNSRSEMNVSTLELGDSALYLCASSSGATALNTEAFFGQGTRLTVV.

In its sample, this clone was seen once. The V gene is TRBV4-3, the J gene TRBJ2-1; the match to TRBD2 covers 12 bases. Germline trimming cut 0 bases from V and 4 bases from J; bases unmatched to any gene: 10. CDR1 is LGHNA, CDR2 YSLEER, per germline. This CDR3 comprises 19 residues. CDR3: CASSQDPPLTSGGYNEQFF. DNA for the CDR3: TGCGCCAGCAGCCAAGATCCCCCGCTTACTAGCGGGGGGTACAATGAGCAGTTCTTC.

The chain uses TRBV19 and TRBJ1-4, with D possibly TRBD1 on 6 matching bases. Trimming removed 7 bases from V and 4 bases from J, with 7 bases in between. The CDR3 runs to 12 residues. Germline loops: CDR1 LNHDA, CDR2 SQIVND (reference sequence). CDR3 coding DNA: TGTGCCAGTATAGGGGGTAATGAAAAACTGTTTTTT. Protein product: CASIGGNEKLFF. Full variable domain (missing parts from reference TRBV19 and TRBJ1-4): DGGITQSPKYLFRKEGQNVTLSCEQNLNHDAMYWYRQDPGQGLRLIYYSQIVNDFQKGDIAEGYSVSREKKESFPLTVTSAQKNPTAFYLCASIGGNEKLFFGSGTQLSVL.

On this clone: One end of the junction varies from germline; a read error may be responsible. The CDR3 region is CASSPRTVPSF. CDR3 nucleotide sequence: TGTGCCAGCAGCCCTCGGACAGTTCCCTCTTTT. The rearrangement links TRBV3-1 (or the pseudogene TRBV3-2) to TRBJ2-2; a possible D gene is TRBD1 (6 bases). Germline CDR1 is LGHDT and CDR2 is YNNKEL (reference sequence). The CDR3 is made up of 11 amino acids.

The rearrangement links TRBV14 to TRBJ2-7; a possible D gene is TRBD1 (5 bases). The CDR3 consists of 14 residues. V dropped 2 bases and J dropped 5 bases, with 13 bases sitting between them. CDR1 is SGHDN and CDR2 is FVKESK in the germline V gene. The CDR3 loop is CASSQFQGWDEQYF. CDR3 in DNA: TGTGCCAGCAGCCAATTCCAGGGTTGGGACGAGCAGTACTTC.

This clone was observed a handful of times. The V gene is TRBV9, the J gene TRBJ1-6; D not resolved. This CDR3 is 14 amino acids long. Germline CDR1 reads SGDLS; CDR2 reads YYNGEE. V was shortened by 3 bases and J by 8 bases, with 12 bases between the two germline ends. The chain's CDR3 is CASSEAAADSPLHF. The CDR3 nucleotides are TGTGCCAGCAGCGAAGCGGCAGCGGATTCACCCCTCCACTTT. Full variable domain (rest looked up from reference TRBV9 and TRBJ1-6): DSGVTQTPKHLITATGQRVTLRCSPRSGDLSVYWYQQSLDQGLQFLIQYYNGEERAKGNILERFSAQQFPDLHSELNLSSLELGDSALYFCASSEAAADSPLHFGNGTRLTVT.

The chain combines TRBV5-1 with TRBJ1-4; D remains unclear. Germline CDR1 reads SGHRS; CDR2 reads YFSETQ. Between the trimmed V and J ends, which lost 4 bases and 4 bases, there was a span of 14 bases. The CDR3 has 15 amino acids. This CDR3 reads CASSPGRNFNEKLFF. The CDR3 DNA is TGCGCCAGCAGCCCGGGAAGGAACTTTAATGAAAAACTGTTTTTT. Together with reference TRBV5-1 and TRBJ1-4, the CDR3 gives the full variable domain: KAGVTQTPRYLIKTRGQQVTLSCSPISGHRSVSWYQQTPGQGLQFLFEYFSETQRNKGNFPGRFSGRQFSNSRSEMNVSTLELGDSALYLCASSPGRNFNEKLFFGSGTQLSVL.

The CDR3 DNA reads TGCGCCAGCAGCTTGTTTATCCCCGGGACTAATAATTCACCCCTCCACTTT. Translation: CASSLFIPGTNNSPLHF. The chain employs TRBV5-1 and TRBJ1-6, with D perhaps TRBD1 (5 bases). Germline CDR1 and CDR2: SGHRS and YFSETQ. The V end lost 1 base, the J end lost 5 bases, and 16 bases lay between the germline ends. The CDR3 runs to 17 residues.